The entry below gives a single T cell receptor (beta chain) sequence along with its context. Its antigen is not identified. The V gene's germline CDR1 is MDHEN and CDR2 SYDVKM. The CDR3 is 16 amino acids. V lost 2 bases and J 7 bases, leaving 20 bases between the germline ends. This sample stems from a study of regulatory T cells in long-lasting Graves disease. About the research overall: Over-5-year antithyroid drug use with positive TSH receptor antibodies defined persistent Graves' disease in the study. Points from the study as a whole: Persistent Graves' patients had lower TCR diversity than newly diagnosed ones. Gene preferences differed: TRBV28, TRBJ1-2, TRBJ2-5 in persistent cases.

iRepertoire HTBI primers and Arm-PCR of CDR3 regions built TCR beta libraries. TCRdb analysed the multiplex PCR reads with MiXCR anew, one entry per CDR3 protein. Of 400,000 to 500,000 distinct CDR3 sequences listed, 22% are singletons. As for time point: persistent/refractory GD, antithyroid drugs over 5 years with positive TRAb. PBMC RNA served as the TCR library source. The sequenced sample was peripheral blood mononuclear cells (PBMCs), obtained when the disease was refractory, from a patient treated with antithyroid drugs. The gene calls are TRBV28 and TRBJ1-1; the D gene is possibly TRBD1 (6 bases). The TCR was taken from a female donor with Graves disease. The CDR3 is CASSLPSQGPPGEAFF. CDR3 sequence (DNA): TGTGCCAGCAGTTTACCCTCTCAGGGGCCTCCGGGTGAAGCTTTCTTT.